One sample yielded the 9 T cell receptor beta chains listed below, sequenced in a study of blood T cells in healthy people across ages. A J-beta primer mix and a sample-barcoded 5' primer were used in a second PCR of about 6 to 12 cycles. TCRdb reprocessed the 5' RACE reads with MiXCR, giving one entry per CDR3 protein. The sample records just under 900,000 distinct CDR3 sequences, 29% being singletons. Sequenced: blood. These receptors were collected from a woman of 80 years or more in good health.

In the case of this clonotype: A read error is possible here, since a much larger clone lies one base away. J is TRBJ1-1 and V is TRBV7-9; 7 bases agree with TRBD1. The CDR3 has 20 amino acids. The germline V gene has CDR1 SEHNR and CDR2 FQNEAQ (reference sequence). V shed 2 bases, J shed 3 bases, and the junction held 21 bases outside the gene matches. The CDR3 DNA sequence: TGTGCCAGCAGCTTATTCGGGGCAGGGGGTTATTCCGCCGGTGACACTGAAGCTTTCTTT. Protein product: CASSLFGAGGYSAGDTEAFF.

This clonotype occurred many times. The genes are TRBV20-1 and TRBJ1-5, with TRBD1 as a possible D gene (6 bases). Trimming took 0 bases from V and 2 from J, leaving 14 bases between them. This CDR3 is 16 amino acids long. Per germline, CDR1 DFQATT and CDR2 SNEGSKA (reference sequence). This chain's CDR3 is CSARDFGEGGNQPQHF. The CDR3 DNA follows: TGCAGTGCTAGAGATTTTGGGGAGGGGGGCAATCAGCCCCAGCATTTT.

As for this clonotype: This may come from a read error, since a much larger clone is one base off. The CDR3 region is CAWSYNKGNEQFF. CDR3 coding DNA: TGTGCCTGGAGTTATAATAAGGGGAATGAGCAGTTCTTC. This chain connects TRBV30 to TRBJ2-1; a weak D match, TRBD1 (5 bases). V lost 2 bases and J 7 bases, leaving 12 bases between the germline ends. The CDR3 has 13 residues. Germline V gene data show CDR1 as GTSNPN and CDR2 as SVGIG (reference sequence).

This clonotype was seen ten or more times. This chain uses TRBV27 with TRBJ1-2, with D tentatively TRBD1 (6 bases). CDR1 MNHEY and CDR2 SMNVEV come from the germline V gene (reference sequence). V lost 7 bases, J lost 7 bases, and 19 bases lay in between. This CDR3 comprises 14 residues. The CDR3 reads CASIRGDGTGGYTF. The CDR3 DNA is TGTGCCAGCATAAGGGGGGATGGGACGGGTGGCTACACCTTC.

The chain employs TRBV7-2 and TRBJ1-1, with D maybe TRBD1 (5 bases). Germline lookup yields CDR1 SGHTA and CDR2 FQGNSA. Trimming took 5 bases from V and 1 from J, leaving 11 bases between them. This CDR3 is 14 amino acids long. The CDR3 DNA sequence: TGTGCCAGCAGCCTCGACAGCCGGAACACTGAAGCTTTCTTT. It yields the protein CASSLDSRNTEAFF.

This clonotype was counted many times. The chain couples TRBV6-6 to TRBJ2-7; tentative D call: TRBD1 (6 bases). The CDR3 extends over 15 amino acids. Germline values: CDR1 MNHNY, CDR2 SVGAGI (reference sequence). The V gene lost 4 bases and the J gene lost 5 bases, with 18 bases spanning the gap. CDR3 sequence: CASSSDRKNWHEQYF. The CDR3 region has the DNA TGTGCCAGCAGTTCAGACAGGAAGAATTGGCACGAGCAGTACTTC.

This clonotype was counted between two and nine times. At one boundary the junction diverges from the germline segment, which might be a read error. V gene TRBV5-1 combines with J gene TRBJ2-3, with D perhaps given as TRBD1 or TRBD2 (6 bases each). This CDR3 has 16 amino acids. The germline gives CDR1 SGHRS, CDR2 YFSETQ. For the CDR3, the DNA is TGCGCCGGCAGCGGTTTGGAGGGGGAATTCACAGATACGCAGTATTTT. It is translated as CAGSGLEGEFTDTQYF.

This clonotype was seen only a few times. The chain employs TRBV20-1 and TRBJ2-1; TRBD2 agrees at 7 bases. There are 14 residues in the CDR3. Germline assignment: CDR1 DFQATT and CDR2 SNEGSKA (reference sequence). J lost 3 bases, V lost 4 bases, and 6 bases had no gene match. As DNA, the CDR3 is TGCAGTGCTATCCGGACTAGAAGCTACAATGAGCAGTTCTTC. It specifies CSAIRTRSYNEQFF.

This clonotype was observed at least ten times. CDR3 nucleotides: TGCAGTGCTAGAGACCCGAAGGGGCCGAGGGGTGAGCAGTTCTTC. Translation: CSARDPKGPRGEQFF. The chain employs TRBV20-1 and TRBJ2-1; D may correspond to TRBD1 or TRBD2 (5 bases each). Trimming left V 0 bases short and J 9 bases short, with 18 bases between. Germline loops: CDR1 DFQATT, CDR2 SNEGSKA (reference sequence). The CDR3 spans 15 residues.